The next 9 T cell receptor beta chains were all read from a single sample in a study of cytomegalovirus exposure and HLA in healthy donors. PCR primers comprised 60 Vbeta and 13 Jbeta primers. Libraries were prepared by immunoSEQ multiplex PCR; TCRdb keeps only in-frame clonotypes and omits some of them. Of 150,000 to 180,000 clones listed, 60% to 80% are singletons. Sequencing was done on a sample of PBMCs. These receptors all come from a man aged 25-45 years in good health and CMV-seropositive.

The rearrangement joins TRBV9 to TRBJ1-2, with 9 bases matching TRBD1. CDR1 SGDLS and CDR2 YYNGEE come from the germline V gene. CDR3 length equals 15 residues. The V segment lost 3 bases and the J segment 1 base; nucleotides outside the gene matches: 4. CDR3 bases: TGTGCCAGCAGCGCCGGACAGGGGTTTAACTATGGCTACACCTTC. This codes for CASSAGQGFNYGYTF. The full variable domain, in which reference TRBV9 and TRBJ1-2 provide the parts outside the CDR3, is DSGVTQTPKHLITATGQRVTLRCSPRSGDLSVYWYQQSLDQGLQFLIQYYNGEERAKGNILERFSAQQFPDLHSELNLSSLELGDSALYFCASSAGQGFNYGYTFGSGTRLTVV.

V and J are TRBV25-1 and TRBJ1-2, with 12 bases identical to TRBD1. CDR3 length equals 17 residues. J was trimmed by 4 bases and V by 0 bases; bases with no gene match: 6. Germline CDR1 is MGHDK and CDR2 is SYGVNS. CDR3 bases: TGTGCCAGCAGTGAATACGGGGGACAGGGGGCAAGCTATGGCTACACCTTC. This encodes CASSEYGGQGASYGYTF.

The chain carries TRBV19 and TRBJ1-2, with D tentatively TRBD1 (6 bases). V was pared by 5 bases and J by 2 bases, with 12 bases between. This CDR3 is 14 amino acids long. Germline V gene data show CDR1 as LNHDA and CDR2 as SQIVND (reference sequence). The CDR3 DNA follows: TGTGCCAGTAGTGGATGGACAGCCAACTATGGCTACACCTTC. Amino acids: CASSGWTANYGYTF. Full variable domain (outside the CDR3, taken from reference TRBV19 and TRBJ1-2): DGGITQSPKYLFRKEGQNVTLSCEQNLNHDAMYWYRQDPGQGLRLIYYSQIVNDFQKGDIAEGYSVSREKKESFPLTVTSAQKNPTAFYLCASSGWTANYGYTFGSGTRLTVV.

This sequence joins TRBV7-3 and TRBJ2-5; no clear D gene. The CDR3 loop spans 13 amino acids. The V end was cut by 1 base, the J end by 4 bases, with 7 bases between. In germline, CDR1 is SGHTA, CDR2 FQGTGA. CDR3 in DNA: TGTGCCAGCAGCTTAAACCCAGGAGAGACCCAGTACTTC. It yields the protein CASSLNPGETQYF.

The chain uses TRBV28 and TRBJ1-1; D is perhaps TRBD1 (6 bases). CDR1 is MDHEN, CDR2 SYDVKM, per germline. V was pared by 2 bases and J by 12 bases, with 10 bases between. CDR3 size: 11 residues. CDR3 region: CASSLHRDTFF. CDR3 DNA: TGTGCCAGCAGTTTACACCGGGACACTTTCTTT.

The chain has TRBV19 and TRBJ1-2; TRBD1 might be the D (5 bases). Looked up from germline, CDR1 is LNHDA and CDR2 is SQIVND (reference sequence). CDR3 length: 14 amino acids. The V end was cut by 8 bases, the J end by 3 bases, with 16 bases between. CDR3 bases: TGTGCCAGTCGCCAGGGTATTGGAGACTATGGCTACACCTTC. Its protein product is CASRQGIGDYGYTF. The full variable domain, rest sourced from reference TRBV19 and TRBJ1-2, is DGGITQSPKYLFRKEGQNVTLSCEQNLNHDAMYWYRQDPGQGLRLIYYSQIVNDFQKGDIAEGYSVSREKKESFPLTVTSAQKNPTAFYLCASRQGIGDYGYTFGSGTRLTVV.

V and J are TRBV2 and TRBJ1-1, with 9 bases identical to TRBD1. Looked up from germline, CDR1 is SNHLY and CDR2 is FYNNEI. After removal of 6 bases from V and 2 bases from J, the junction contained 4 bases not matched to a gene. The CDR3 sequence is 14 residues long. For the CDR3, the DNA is TGTGCCAGCAGGTTACAGGGGGCTAACACTGAAGCTTTCTTT. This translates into CASRLQGANTEAFF.

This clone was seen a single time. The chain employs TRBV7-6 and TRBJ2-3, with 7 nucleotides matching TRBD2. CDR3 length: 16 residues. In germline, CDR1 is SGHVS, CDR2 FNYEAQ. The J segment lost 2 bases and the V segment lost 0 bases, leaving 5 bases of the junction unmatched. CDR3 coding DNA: TGTGCCAGCAGCTTAGCGGGTAGCGGGTCCACAGATACGCAGTATTTT. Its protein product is CASSLAGSGSTDTQYF.

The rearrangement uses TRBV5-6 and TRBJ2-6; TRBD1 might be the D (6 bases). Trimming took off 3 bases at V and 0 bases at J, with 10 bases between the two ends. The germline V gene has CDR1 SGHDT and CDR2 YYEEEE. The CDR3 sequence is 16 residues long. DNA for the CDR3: TGTGCCAGCAGCTCCAGGGGTAGCTCTGGGGCCAACGTCCTGACTTTC. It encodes CASSSRGSSGANVLTF.